This T cell receptor (beta chain) stems from a study of shared T cell receptors in the human thymus. Assay used: immunoSEQ multiplex PCR; TCRdb lists only in-frame clones, some missing. Of approximately 660,000 clones in the sample, 88% are singletons; the top ten hold 0.0095% to 0.013%. The CDR3 consists of 14 residues. The germline V gene has CDR1 SGHTA and CDR2 FQGNSA. V lost 6 bases, J lost 4 bases, and 13 bases lay in between. This sample also appeared in a second study, on human thymus T cells. That publication notes: V and J genes seemed to be used with bias in thymic and blood repertoires.

The J gene is TRBJ1-5, the V gene TRBV7-2; D may be TRBD1 (5 bases). The sequencing sample was made of thymocytes. The sequence was collected from a boy in the first two years of life with a congenital heart defect. The CDR3 protein is CASSRGLGNQPQHF. In DNA form, the CDR3 reads TGTGCCAGCAGTAGGGGTTTGGGTAATCAGCCCCAGCATTTT. The full variable domain, in which reference TRBV7-2 and TRBJ1-5 provide the parts outside the CDR3, is GAGVSQSPSNKVTEKGKDVELRCDPISGHTALYWYRQSLGQGLEFLIYFQGNSAPDKSGLPSDRFSAERTGGSVSTLTIQRTQQEDSAVYLCASSRGLGNQPQHFGDGTRLSIL.